This T cell receptor beta chain is from a study of blood T cell repertoires in COVID-19 (dated by TCRdb to the early 2020s). Looking at the study overall: The collaborator samples originated in the United States, Italy and Spain and spanned the acute and convalescent phases of COVID-19. The repertoires were released in a freely available public database meant as a resource for research on the immune response to SARS-CoV-2. Where available, HLA class I and class II types were obtained from metadata supplied by the sample provider rather than from assay-based typing. Sample metadata almost always included a de-identified subject ID, COVID-19 status, age in years and sex. Deeply sampled blood TCRbeta repertoires from subjects exposed to, actively infected with, or recovered from COVID-19 were included in the dataset. The prospective study material was composed of cDNA or gDNA derived from T cells, B-cell-depleted T cells, or PBMCs. Samples were obtained from the ongoing ImmuneRACE study (first 160 participants) and from 1,254 subjects provided by 6 global collaborators. Paper-wide results and their limitations: The amount of clinical and demographic metadata varied by source and participant and was provided uncurated.

The immunoSEQ Assay, a bias-controlled multiplex PCR, was used to amplify TCRbeta CDR3 regions from genomic DNA. The original methods were these. The number of nucleated cells in each sample was estimated from the amplification of reference gene primers within the assay. Sequence reads were collapsed and filtered to measure the absolute abundance of every unique TCRbeta CDR3 rearrangement. For each sample, productive Simpson clonality was calculated as the square root of Simpson's diversity index across productive rearrangements. Drawn from immuneACCESS, this table holds only the in-frame rearrangements with V and J called that TCRdb kept. Clones are partly lost; checked studies trace under half to an unresolved V gene and leave the rest unexplained. D and trimming come from the DNA, and the V and J calls and clone size come from that table. The sample has fewer than 250,000 clones on record, approximately 83% of them singletons. 3.5% to 4% of the sample is in the top ten clones.

According to the germline V gene, CDR1 reads LGHNA and CDR2 reads YNFKEQ. The CDR3 goes from the cysteine to the phenylalanine over 15 residues. Only the CDR3 portion is preserved as DNA: 45 bases, with reading frame beginning at the first base. V sheds 4 bases and J sheds 8 bases, leaving 20 bases between their ends. Participants in the prospective study were enrolled through a virtual design, were aged roughly 18 to 100 years, and lived in approximately 24 United States geographic areas. In the prospective study, cohorts were assigned on the basis of participant-reported clinical history obtained from a screening survey and a study questionnaire. A participant counted as exposed if, within 2 weeks of entering the study, that participant had been in contact with someone who had a PCR-confirmed or clinician-diagnosed COVID-19 case. In the prospective study, whole blood, serum and a nasopharyngeal or oropharyngeal swab were collected from each participant by mobile phlebotomists. Prospective study participants could optionally give additional blood draws and questionnaires over an approximately 2-month period. Before DNA extraction, prospective study blood samples were shipped either frozen or at room temperature.

In the case of this clone: The antigen it recognizes is unknown. No base quality values were provided; no much bigger clone lies one nucleotide off.

In this chain, TRBV4-2 is recombined with TRBJ1-1; the D gene lacks a confident call. The receptor was isolated from a woman in her thirties or forties who had been exposed to COVID-19. Sequencing used PBMCs or T cells enriched from blood (not recorded which). The CDR3 amino acid sequence is: CASSPDSGPTSEAFF. The DNA is TGTGCCAGCAGCCCGGACTCCGGGCCCACATCAGAAGCTTTCTTT.